This TCR beta chain was recorded in a study of T cell responses to AZD1222 COVID-19 vaccine (dated by TCRdb to about 2021). Regarding the research as a whole: AZD1222 recipients with second doses at about 4 weeks or about 12 weeks were pooled, because spike-specific TCR depth and breadth did not differ between schedules. A total of about 230 trial participants underwent TCR sequencing, of whom roughly 210 received two doses of AZD1222 and some 26 received two doses of the MenACWY control vaccine. Trial participants were enrolled into age subgroups of 18-55, 56-69 and 70-plus years, which contained 148, 28 and 57 TCR-sequenced participants, respectively. The investigation overall reported the following: Spike-specific TCR breadth and depth rose significantly after two AZD1222 doses compared with day 0 and with MenACWY recipients. Reportedly, close to half of the unique spike-specific TCRs recognized epitopes lying outside the regions that are mutated in the B.1.351 and B.1.1.7 variants. Conclusions about previously exposed vaccinees are limited because only six or seven AZD1222 recipients were SARS-CoV-2 seropositive at baseline. Participants were mostly white British, with more females than males. The authors suggested clonal diversity may have been underestimated. Vaccine-associated CD4 TCRs spanned the whole spike protein, with dominant responses in regions 160-218 and 743-854. No day 14 peak-response samples were available, so repertoires were characterized only after the peak T cell response. In the small 56-69-year group, the increase in depth fell short of significance, most likely because of low power.

As for this clone: Its antigen has not been determined. Qualities for individual bases were not recorded, and no much larger clone is one base off.

According to the study, the label for this sample's time point signals: baseline before first vaccination. Samples from vaccinated people were obtained from the UK trials COV001 and COV002, which included a single-blind randomized controlled phase 2/3 trial of AZD1222 (ChAdOx1 nCoV-19) in healthy adults. For TCRbeta chain sequencing, PBMC samples were collected from trial participants at day 0 and at day 28 after the second dose. The CDR3 regions of human TCRbeta chains were subjected to immunosequencing. The paper's data handling went like this. TCRs in the repertoires were compared against a reference library of SARS-CoV-2-specific TCRs that had been generated with the MIRA antigen-specificity platform. Breadth was defined as the fraction of unique TCRs that were SARS-CoV-2-associated, and depth was defined as the fraction of total T cells that were SARS-CoV-2-associated. Using the MIRA data, each spike-specific TCR was mapped to the spike region that the TCR reacts to and placed in a CD4 or CD8 class. Log10-transformed breadth and depth values were compared by one-way ANOVA with Sidak's multiple comparisons tests. TCRdb provides this immuneACCESS table in a form limited to in-frame rearrangements. Some clones are lacking; in checked studies, under half of them reflect an unresolved V gene, and why the rest are absent is not known. V, J and clone size are taken as reported in that table, and D and trimming were inferred from the DNA itself. The sample profile shows 100,000 or so clones; about 88% of them were found once. The ten largest make up about 1.7% of the sample.

For CDR1 and CDR2, the germline V gene lists SGDLS and YYNGEE. From the cysteine through the phenylalanine, the CDR3 covers 15 amino acids. Of all the DNA, just the CDR3 is kept, 45 bases in frame from base 1. A distance of 10 bases separates the germline ends of V and J, which lose 3 bases and 0 bases respectively. The starting material was peripheral blood, obtained on day 0 of AZD1222 vaccination. The sequence is built from TRBV9 and TRBJ1-3; perhaps TRBD1 is the D gene, with 5 bases matching. This receptor was taken from an adult in good health. The CDR3 here reads CASSAGGSSGNTIYF. The sequenced DNA is TGTGCCAGCAGCGCCGGGGGGTCCTCTGGAAACACCATATATTTT.